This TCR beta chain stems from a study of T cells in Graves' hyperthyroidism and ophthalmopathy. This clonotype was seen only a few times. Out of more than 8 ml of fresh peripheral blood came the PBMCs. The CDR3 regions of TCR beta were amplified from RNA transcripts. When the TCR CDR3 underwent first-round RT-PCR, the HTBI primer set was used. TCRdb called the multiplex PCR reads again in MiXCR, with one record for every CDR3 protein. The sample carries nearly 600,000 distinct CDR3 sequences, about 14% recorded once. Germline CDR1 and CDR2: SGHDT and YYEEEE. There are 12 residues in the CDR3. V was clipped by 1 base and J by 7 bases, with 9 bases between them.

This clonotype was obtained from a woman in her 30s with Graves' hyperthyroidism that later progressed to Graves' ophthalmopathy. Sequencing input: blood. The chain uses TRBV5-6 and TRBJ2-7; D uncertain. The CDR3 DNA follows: TGTGCCAGCAGCTTGAGTGGGTGGGAGCAGTACTTC. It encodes CASSLSGWEQYF.